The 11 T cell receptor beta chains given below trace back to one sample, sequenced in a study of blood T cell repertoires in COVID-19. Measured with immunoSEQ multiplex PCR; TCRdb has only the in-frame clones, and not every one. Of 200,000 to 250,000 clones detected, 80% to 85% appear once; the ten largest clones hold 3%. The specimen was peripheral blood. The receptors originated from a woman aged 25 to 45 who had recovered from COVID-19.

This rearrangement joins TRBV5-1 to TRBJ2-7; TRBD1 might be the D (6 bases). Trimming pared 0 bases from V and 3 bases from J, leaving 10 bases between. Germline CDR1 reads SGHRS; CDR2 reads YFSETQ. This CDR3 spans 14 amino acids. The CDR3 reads CASSLGTESYEQYF. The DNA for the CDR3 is TGCGCCAGCAGCTTGGGGACAGAGAGCTACGAGCAGTACTTC.

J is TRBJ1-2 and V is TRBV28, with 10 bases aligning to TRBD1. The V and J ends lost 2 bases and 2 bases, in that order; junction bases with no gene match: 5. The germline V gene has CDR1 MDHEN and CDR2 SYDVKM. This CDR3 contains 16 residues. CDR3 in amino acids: CASSLRDRGGNYGYTF. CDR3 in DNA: TGTGCCAGCAGTTTAAGGGACAGGGGTGGCAACTATGGCTACACCTTC.

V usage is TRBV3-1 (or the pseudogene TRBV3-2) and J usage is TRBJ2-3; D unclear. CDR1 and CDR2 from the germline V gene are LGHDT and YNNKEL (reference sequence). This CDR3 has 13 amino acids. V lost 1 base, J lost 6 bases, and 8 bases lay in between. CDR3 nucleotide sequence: TGTGCCAGCAGCCAAGGCGGTATCGATACGCAGTATTTT. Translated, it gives CASSQGGIDTQYF.

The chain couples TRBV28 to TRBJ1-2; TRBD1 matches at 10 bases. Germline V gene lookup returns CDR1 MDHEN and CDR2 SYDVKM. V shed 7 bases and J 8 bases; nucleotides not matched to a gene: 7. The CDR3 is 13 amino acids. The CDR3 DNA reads TGTGCCAGCATTTCAGGGACAGGGGAGGGCTACACCTTC. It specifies CASISGTGEGYTF.

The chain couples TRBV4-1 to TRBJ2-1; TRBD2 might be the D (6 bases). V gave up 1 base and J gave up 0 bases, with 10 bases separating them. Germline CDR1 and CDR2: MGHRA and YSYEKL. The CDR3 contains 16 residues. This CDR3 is CASSQVAGSSYNEQFF. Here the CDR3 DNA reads TGCGCCAGCAGCCAAGTTGCGGGAAGCTCCTACAATGAGCAGTTCTTC.

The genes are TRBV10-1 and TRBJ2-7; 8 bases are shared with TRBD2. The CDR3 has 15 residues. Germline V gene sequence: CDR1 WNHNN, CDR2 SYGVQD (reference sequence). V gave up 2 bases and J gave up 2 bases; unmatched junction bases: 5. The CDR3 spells CASSEGAGGAYEQYF. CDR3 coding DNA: TGCGCCAGCAGTGAGGGGGCGGGAGGAGCCTACGAGCAGTACTTC.

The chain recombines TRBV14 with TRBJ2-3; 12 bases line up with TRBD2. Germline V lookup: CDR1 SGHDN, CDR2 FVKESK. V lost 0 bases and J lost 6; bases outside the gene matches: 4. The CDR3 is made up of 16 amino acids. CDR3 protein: CASSQELAGGADTQYF. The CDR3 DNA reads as TGTGCCAGCAGCCAAGAACTAGCGGGAGGAGCCGATACGCAGTATTTT.

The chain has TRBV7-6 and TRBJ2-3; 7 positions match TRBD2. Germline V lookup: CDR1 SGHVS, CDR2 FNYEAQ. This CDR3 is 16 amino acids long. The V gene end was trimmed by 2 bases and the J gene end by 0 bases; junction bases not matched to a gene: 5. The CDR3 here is CASSLQLASSTDTQYF. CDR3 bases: TGTGCCAGCAGCTTACAACTAGCGTCTAGCACAGATACGCAGTATTTT.

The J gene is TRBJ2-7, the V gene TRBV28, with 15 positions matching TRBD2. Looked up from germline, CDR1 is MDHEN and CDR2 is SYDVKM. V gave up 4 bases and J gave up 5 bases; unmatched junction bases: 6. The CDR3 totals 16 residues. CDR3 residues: CASSSGTSGRFHEQYF. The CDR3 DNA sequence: TGTGCCAGCAGTTCCGGGACTAGCGGGAGGTTCCACGAGCAGTACTTC. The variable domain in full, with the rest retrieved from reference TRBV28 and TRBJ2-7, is DVKVTQSSRYLVKRTGEKVFLECVQDMDHENMFWYRQDPGLGLRLIYFSYDVKMKEKGDIPEGYSVSREKKERFSLILESASTNQTSMYLCASSSGTSGRFHEQYFGPGTRLTVT.

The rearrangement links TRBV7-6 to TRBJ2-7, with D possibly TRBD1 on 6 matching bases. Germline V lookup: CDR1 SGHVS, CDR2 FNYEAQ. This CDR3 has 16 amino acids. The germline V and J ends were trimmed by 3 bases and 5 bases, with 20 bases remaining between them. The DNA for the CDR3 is TGTGCCAGCAGCTTGTTAGGGGGACCCGGACCCCACGAGCAGTACTTC. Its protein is CASSLLGGPGPHEQYF.

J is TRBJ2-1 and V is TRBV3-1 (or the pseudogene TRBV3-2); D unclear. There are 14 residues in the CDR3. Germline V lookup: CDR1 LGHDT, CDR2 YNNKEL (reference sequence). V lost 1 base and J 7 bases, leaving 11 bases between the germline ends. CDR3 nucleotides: TGTGCCAGCAGCCAAGTGTTGGCAGAAAATGAGCAGTTCTTC. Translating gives CASSQVLAENEQFF.